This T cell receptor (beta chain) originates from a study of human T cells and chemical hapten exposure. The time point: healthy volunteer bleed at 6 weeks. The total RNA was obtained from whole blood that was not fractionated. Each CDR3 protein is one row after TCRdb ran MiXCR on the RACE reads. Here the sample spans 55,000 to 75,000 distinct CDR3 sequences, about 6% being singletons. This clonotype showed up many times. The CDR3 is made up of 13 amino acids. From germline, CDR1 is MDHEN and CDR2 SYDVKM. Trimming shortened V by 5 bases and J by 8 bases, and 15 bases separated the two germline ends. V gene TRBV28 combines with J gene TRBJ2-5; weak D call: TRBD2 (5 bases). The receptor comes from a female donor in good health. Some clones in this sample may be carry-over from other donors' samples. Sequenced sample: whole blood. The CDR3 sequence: CASSPPDGRTQYF. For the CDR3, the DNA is TGTGCCAGCAGTCCCCCTGATGGGAGAACCCAGTACTTC.